This TCR beta chain came from a study of blood T cell repertoires in COVID-19. Only in-frame clones appear in the TCRdb table, and some are missing; sequencing was by immunoSEQ multiplex PCR. The sample contains some 130,000 clones, around 88% of which appear only once. Residents of 24 US areas, aged roughly 18 to 89 years, made up the participants. The sample taken for sequencing was PBMCs or T cells enriched from blood (not recorded which). The source is a woman between 50 and 59 years old who had recovered from COVID-19.

CDR3 sequence: CASSQQGYTIYF. Written as DNA, the CDR3 is TGTGCCAGCAGCCAACAGGGGTACACCATATATTTT. The rearrangement joins TRBV14 to TRBJ1-3; D is perhaps TRBD1 (6 bases). The CDR3 is made up of 12 amino acids. Germline V gene data show CDR1 as SGHDN and CDR2 as FVKESK. With 2 bases removed from V and 8 bases from J, the gap between germline ends came to 7 bases.